The 4 T cell receptor beta chains reported below all come from one sample, sequenced in a study of T cell changes during pregnancy in multiple sclerosis. Clones were sequenced by immunoSEQ multiplex PCR, and TCRdb holds only the in-frame ones, with some missing. The sample gives roughly 90,000 clones, around 93% of which show up once; approximately 0.97% is in the top ten. Sequencing was performed on peripheral blood, taken before pregnancy. Receptors originate from a female donor with multiple sclerosis, enrolled in a pregnancy study.

The chain combines TRBV6-5 with TRBJ2-1; TRBD2 matches 7 bases. CDR3 length: 14 amino acids. J was trimmed by 8 bases and V by 6 bases; bases with no gene match: 10. Looked up from germline, CDR1 is MNHEY and CDR2 is SVGAGI. In DNA form, the CDR3 reads TGTGCCAGCAGAAAAGGCGGGAGTAGAGATGAGCAGTTCTTC. Translation: CASRKGGSRDEQFF.

The gene calls are TRBV30 and TRBJ2-1; 7 nucleotides line up with TRBD1. The V segment lost 3 bases and the J segment 2 bases; nucleotides outside the gene matches: 10. CDR3 length: 16 residues. CDR1 GTSNPN and CDR2 SVGIG come from the germline V gene (reference sequence). CDR3 residues: CAWSGETGTAYNEQFF. The DNA of the CDR3 is TGTGCCTGGAGCGGTGAAACCGGGACAGCCTACAATGAGCAGTTCTTC.

The gene calls are TRBV15 and TRBJ2-7; 10 bases align to TRBD1. The CDR3 loop spans 15 amino acids. The J segment lost 4 bases and the V segment lost 4 bases, leaving 7 bases of the junction unmatched. Germline V gene data show CDR1 as LNHNV and CDR2 as YYDKDF (reference sequence). CDR3 bases: TGTGCCACCAGCAACCCGGGACAGGGGTGGTACGAGCAGTACTTC. It yields the protein CATSNPGQGWYEQYF.

The rearrangement links TRBV19 to TRBJ2-7; 9 bases line up with TRBD1. Germline CDR1 and CDR2: LNHDA and SQIVND (reference sequence). The V and J ends lost 6 bases and 3 bases, in that order; junction bases with no gene match: 6. This CDR3 comprises 14 residues. The CDR3 spells CASRAQGASYEQYF. In DNA form, the CDR3 reads TGTGCCAGTAGGGCACAGGGGGCGAGCTACGAGCAGTACTTC.